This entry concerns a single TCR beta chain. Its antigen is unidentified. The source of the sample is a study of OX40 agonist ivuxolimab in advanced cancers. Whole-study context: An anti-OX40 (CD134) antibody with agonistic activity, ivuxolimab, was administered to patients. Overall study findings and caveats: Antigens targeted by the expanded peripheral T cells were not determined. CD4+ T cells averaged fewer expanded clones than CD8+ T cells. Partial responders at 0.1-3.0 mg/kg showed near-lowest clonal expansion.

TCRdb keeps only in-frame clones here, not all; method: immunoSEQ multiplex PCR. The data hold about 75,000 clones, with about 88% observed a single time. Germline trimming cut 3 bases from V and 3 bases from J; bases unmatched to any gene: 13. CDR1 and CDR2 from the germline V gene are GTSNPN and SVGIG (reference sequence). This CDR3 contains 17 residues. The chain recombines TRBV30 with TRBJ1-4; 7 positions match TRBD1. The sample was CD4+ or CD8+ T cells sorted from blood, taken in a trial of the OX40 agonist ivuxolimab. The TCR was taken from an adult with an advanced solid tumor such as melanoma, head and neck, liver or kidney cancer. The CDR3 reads CAWSNPRGRFANEKLFF. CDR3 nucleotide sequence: TGTGCCTGGAGCAACCCCAGGGGGAGGTTTGCTAATGAAAAACTGTTTTTT.